This T cell receptor (beta chain) derives from a study of T cell repertoires in cytomegalovirus infection. Study-wide background: Both recently identified HLA-C-restricted and well-studied HLA-B-restricted CMV epitopes were used in the study. From public TCR beta signatures came an indication of both CMV infection and matching HLA type.

A word on this clonotype: Its antigen is as yet unknown.

Regarding the study as a whole: Cumulative frequency (of public TCR beta family members) identified carriers of CMV plus the relevant HLA. CMV-specific HLA-C-restricted TCR beta clonotypes dominated the ex vivo response.

TCRdb analysed the reads with MiXCR anew, one entry per CDR3 protein. The sample shows some 500,000 distinct CDR3 sequences, 25% to 35% of them seen only once. The specimen was cultured PBMCs, collected from culture after CMV antigen stimulation. This TCR was recovered from a human donor in good health (CMV status not recorded). Some clones in this sample may be carry-over from other donors' samples.

CDR3 coding DNA: TGTGCCAGCAGGCCCACGCTGGGGGCCGGAGCCAAAAACATTCAGTACTTC. This sequence encodes CASRPTLGAGAKNIQYF. The V call is TRBV28, the J call TRBJ2-4, with TRBD1 as a possible D gene (6 bases). With 6 bases removed from V and 0 bases from J, the gap between germline ends came to 18 bases. Germline V CDR1 and CDR2: MDHEN, SYDVKM. This CDR3 has 17 residues. Full variable domain (rest looked up from reference TRBV28 and TRBJ2-4): DVKVTQSSRYLVKRTGEKVFLECVQDMDHENMFWYRQDPGLGLRLIYFSYDVKMKEKGDIPEGYSVSREKKERFSLILESASTNQTSMYLCASRPTLGAGAKNIQYFGAGTRLSVL.